These 26 T cell receptor beta chains came from one sample sequenced in a study of blood T cell repertoires in COVID-19. Libraries were prepared by immunoSEQ multiplex PCR; TCRdb keeps only in-frame clonotypes and omits some of them. Among about 150,000 clones listed, around 87% were seen once. Sequenced: peripheral blood. Source of these receptors: a woman in her fifties or sixties with active COVID-19.

The CDR3 here is CASSLGGASTDTQYF. CDR3 nucleotides: TGTGCCAGCAGCTTAGGTGGGGCGAGTACAGATACGCAGTATTTT. V and J are TRBV7-9 and TRBJ2-3; D is possibly TRBD1 (5 bases). CDR3 length equals 15 residues. CDR1 is SEHNR, CDR2 FQNEAQ, per germline (reference sequence). V lost 1 base to trimming and J lost 3 bases, with 11 bases between them.

The V and J genes are TRBV2 and TRBJ2-7; TRBD1 matches at 9 bases. CDR1 is SNHLY, CDR2 FYNNEI, per germline. V shed 6 bases, J shed 4 bases, and the junction held 10 bases outside the gene matches. There are 15 residues in the CDR3. The CDR3 nucleotides are TGTGCCAGCAGGCCCCTCGGGACAGGGATGTACGAGCAGTACTTC. As protein: CASRPLGTGMYEQYF.

The chain has TRBV5-6 and TRBJ1-2; 7 bases are shared with TRBD1. Unmatched junction bases numbered 3, after V lost 0 bases and J lost 4 bases. The CDR3 is made up of 14 amino acids. Germline V gene lookup returns CDR1 SGHDT and CDR2 YYEEEE. The CDR3: CASSLGQGIYGYTF. CDR3 DNA: TGTGCCAGCAGCTTGGGACAGGGTATCTATGGCTACACCTTC.

This chain joins TRBV10-3 and TRBJ1-1; 11 nucleotides agree with TRBD1. From germline, CDR1 is ENHRY and CDR2 SYGVKD. With V trimmed by 4 bases and J by 3 bases, 13 bases remained unmatched. The CDR3 is 18 residues long. The CDR3 DNA follows: TGTGCCATCAGTGCCCTACTAGGGACAGGGGGTATTCACACTGAAGCTTTCTTT. It specifies CAISALLGTGGIHTEAFF.

The V call is TRBV11-2, the J call TRBJ2-7, with 9 bases lining up with TRBD2. Germline CDR1 is SGHAT and CDR2 is FQNNGV. The CDR3 is 15 residues long. V lost 3 bases to trimming and J lost 7 bases; unmatched junction nucleotides: 10. CDR3 region: CASSLVVAGVREQYF. Here the CDR3 DNA reads TGTGCCAGCAGCTTGGTTGTAGCGGGAGTACGGGAGCAGTACTTC.

About this clone itself: Other DNA sequences in the sample encode the same CDR3. The chain couples TRBV19 to TRBJ2-6; 10 nucleotides align to TRBD1. The CDR3 loop spans 16 amino acids. The germline gives CDR1 LNHDA, CDR2 SQIVND (reference sequence). The V gene end was trimmed by 4 bases and the J gene end by 4 bases; junction bases not matched to a gene: 4. The DNA for the CDR3 is TGTGCCAGTAGTAGACAGGGGGCAGGCGGGGCCAACGTCCTGACTTTC. Translated, it gives CASSRQGAGGANVLTF.

The gene calls are TRBV27 and TRBJ2-5; 9 positions agree with TRBD1. The CDR3 totals 14 residues. The V gene's germline CDR1 is MNHEY and CDR2 SMNVEV (reference sequence). Trimming at V came to 9 bases and at J to 9 bases, leaving 14 bases not matched to a gene. The CDR3 region has the DNA TGTGCCAGTTCCCCCGCCGGGACAGGGAGCCCCCAGTACTTC. This gives the protein CASSPAGTGSPQYF.

V gene TRBV11-2 combines with J gene TRBJ1-4; D might be TRBD1 (5 bases). This CDR3 has 15 residues. CDR1 and CDR2 (germline): SGHAT, FQNNGV. Trimming left V 5 bases short and J 7 bases short, with 17 bases between. CDR3 coding DNA: TGTGCCAGCAGCAAAACGGGGGTTCGCGGTGAAAAACTGTTTTTT. This translates into CASSKTGVRGEKLFF.

The chain employs TRBV28 and TRBJ1-6, with a weak D call TRBD1 (5 bases). Trimming cost V 6 bases and J 5 bases, with 14 bases left between them. The CDR3 contains 15 residues. Germline V CDR1 and CDR2: MDHEN, SYDVKM. CDR3 sequence (DNA): TGTGCCAGCAGGAGACAGAACCCTAATAATTCACCCCTCCACTTT. Translation gives CASRRQNPNNSPLHF.

This chain uses TRBV7-3 with TRBJ2-3; TRBD1 might be the D (5 bases). Germline V gene sequence: CDR1 SGHTA, CDR2 FQGTGA. CDR3 length equals 14 residues. Between the trimmed V and J ends, which lost 2 bases and 6 bases, there was a span of 12 bases. CDR3 region: CASSLGARSDTQYF. CDR3 coding DNA: TGTGCCAGCAGCTTAGGGGCTAGATCGGATACGCAGTATTTT.

The J gene is TRBJ2-3, the V gene TRBV19, with 13 bases aligning to TRBD2. Germline assignment: CDR1 LNHDA and CDR2 SQIVND (reference sequence). V lost 3 bases and J lost 2; bases outside the gene matches: 5. CDR3 length equals 17 residues. This chain's CDR3 is CASSMGLAGFFTDTQYF. Here the CDR3 DNA reads TGTGCCAGTAGTATGGGACTAGCGGGATTCTTCACAGATACGCAGTATTTT.

V usage is TRBV28 and J usage is TRBJ2-1; weak D call: TRBD2 (6 bases). Deletions cut 3 bases from V and 12 bases from J, with 12 bases between. The CDR3 has 12 residues. Germline V gives CDR1 MDHEN, CDR2 SYDVKM. DNA for the CDR3: TGTGCCAGCAGTTTCGGAGGGAGCGGGCAGTTCTTC. It encodes CASSFGGSGQFF.

This chain joins TRBV10-3 and TRBJ2-5; D gene uncertain. Germline CDR1 reads ENHRY; CDR2 reads SYGVKD. V gave up 2 bases and J gave up 2 bases, with 9 bases separating them. This CDR3 spans 14 amino acids. CDR3 sequence: CAISEGGEQETQYF. DNA of the CDR3: TGTGCCATCAGTGAGGGCGGAGAGCAAGAGACCCAGTACTTC.

The V call is TRBV6-2 or TRBV6-3, the J call TRBJ2-2; D not resolved. Germline V gene lookup returns CDR1 MNHEY and CDR2 SVGEGT. The ends were cut back, 0 bases at V and 8 bases at J, with 7 bases in the middle. The CDR3 runs to 13 residues. This CDR3 is CASSYSIQGELFF. The CDR3 bases are TGTGCCAGCAGTTACTCCATTCAAGGGGAGCTGTTTTTT.

This CDR3 reads CASSFRGYGELFF. Here the CDR3 DNA reads TGTGCCAGCAGCTTCCGCGGATACGGGGAGCTGTTTTTT. The J gene is TRBJ2-2, the V gene TRBV7-8; no definite D call. CDR3 length: 13 amino acids. V gave up 3 bases and J gave up 7 bases, with 9 bases separating them. Per germline, CDR1 SGHVS and CDR2 FQNEAQ.

This chain uses TRBV6-6 with TRBJ2-7; TRBD1 matches 8 bases. CDR3 length: 15 amino acids. CDR1 and CDR2 from the germline V gene are MNHNY and SVGAGI (reference sequence). Losses at the gene ends were 2 bases for V and 2 bases for J; bases not matched to a gene: 5. CDR3: CASSYDSTGAYEQYF. The DNA of the CDR3 is TGTGCCAGCAGTTACGATTCGACAGGGGCCTACGAGCAGTACTTC.

This clone turned up a few times. The chain joins TRBV7-2 to TRBJ2-2; 8 bases agree with TRBD2. The CDR3 has 17 residues. In germline, CDR1 is SGHTA, CDR2 FQGNSA. Losses at the gene ends were 5 bases for V and 0 bases for J; bases not matched to a gene: 8. CDR3 in DNA: TGTGCCAGCAGCCCCCGCCCGGGACTAGCGAACACCGGGGAGCTGTTTTTT. Its protein is CASSPRPGLANTGELFF. The complete variable domain, with remaining parts taken from reference TRBV7-2 and TRBJ2-2, reads GAGVSQSPSNKVTEKGKDVELRCDPISGHTALYWYRQSLGQGLEFLIYFQGNSAPDKSGLPSDRFSAERTGGSVSTLTIQRTQQEDSAVYLCASSPRPGLANTGELFFGEGSRLTVL.

The chain uses TRBV15 and TRBJ2-5; D perhaps matches TRBD2 (6 bases). The CDR3 is 19 residues long. Germline V CDR1 and CDR2: LNHNV, YYDKDF (reference sequence). Trimming took 4 bases from V and 5 from J, leaving 29 bases between them. This CDR3 is CATSKDLSAGRRETETQYF. The CDR3 DNA sequence: TGTGCCACCAGCAAGGACCTTTCAGCGGGCAGACGAGAAACGGAGACCCAGTACTTC.

This chain connects TRBV6-5 to TRBJ2-7; the D gene is possibly TRBD1 (6 bases). Trimming took 6 bases from V and 2 from J, leaving 11 bases between them. The CDR3 has 13 residues. From germline, CDR1 is MNHEY and CDR2 SVGAGI. The CDR3 DNA is TGTGCCAGCAGGACAGGAGTCACCTACGAGCAGTACTTC. Translating it yields CASRTGVTYEQYF.

The J gene is TRBJ1-5, the V gene TRBV4-2; D is unclear. The germline V and J ends were trimmed by 1 base and 2 bases, with 6 bases remaining between them. CDR1 and CDR2 (germline): LGHNA, YNFKEQ. The CDR3 contains 14 residues. The CDR3 DNA is TGTGCCAGCAGCCAAGTGGGAGGCAATCAGCCCCAGCATTTT. This encodes CASSQVGGNQPQHF.

This clone appeared once. The CDR3 region is CASSQHRATNEKLFF. CDR3 nucleotide sequence: TGTGCCAGCAGCCAACACAGAGCAACTAATGAAAAACTGTTTTTT. The chain couples TRBV3-1 (or the pseudogene TRBV3-2) to TRBJ1-4; D not certain. This CDR3 is 15 amino acids long. Trimming removed 2 bases from V and 0 bases from J, with 7 bases in between. CDR1 is LGHDT and CDR2 is YNNKEL in the germline V gene (reference sequence).

V is TRBV4-2 and J is TRBJ2-1; D not resolved. The CDR3 is 13 residues long. Between the trimmed V and J ends, which lost 3 bases and 8 bases, there was a span of 11 bases. Germline V gives CDR1 LGHNA, CDR2 YNFKEQ. CDR3 residues: CASSQVDKYEQFF. In DNA, the CDR3 is TGTGCCAGCAGCCAGGTAGACAAATATGAGCAGTTCTTC.

The gene calls are TRBV29-1 and TRBJ1-2; perhaps TRBD1 as D (6 bases). This CDR3 has 14 residues. Trimming took 4 bases from V and 5 from J, leaving 17 bases between them. Germline V CDR1 and CDR2: SQVTM, ANQGSEA. The DNA for the CDR3 is TGCAGCGTTGCCCCCAGGACAGCCACATATGGCTACACCTTC. It codes for CSVAPRTATYGYTF. Full variable domain (remainder filled in from reference TRBV29-1 and TRBJ1-2): SAVISQKPSRDICQRGTSLTIQCQVDSQVTMMFWYRQQPGQSLTLIATANQGSEATYESGFVIDKFPISRPNLTFSTLTVSNMSPEDSSIYLCSVAPRTATYGYTFGSGTRLTVV.

This chain joins TRBV28 and TRBJ2-3; 7 bases agree with TRBD1. After removal of 8 bases from V and 14 bases from J, the junction contained 13 bases not matched to a gene. This CDR3 is 12 amino acids long. Germline CDR1 reads MDHEN; CDR2 reads SYDVKM. The CDR3 spells CASAIGTARWYF. DNA for the CDR3: TGTGCCAGCGCCATCGGGACAGCCCGATGGTATTTT.

CDR3 amino acids: CASSLDRGHSPLHF. The DNA for the CDR3 is TGTGCCAGCAGCTTAGACAGGGGACATTCACCCCTCCACTTT. The chain combines TRBV7-8 with TRBJ1-6, with TRBD1 matching over 7 bases. The V and J ends lost 1 base and 8 bases, in that order; junction bases with no gene match: 2. The germline gives CDR1 SGHVS, CDR2 FQNEAQ. There are 14 residues in the CDR3.

The chain has TRBV19 and TRBJ2-3; D gene ambiguous. CDR3 size: 13 residues. CDR1 is LNHDA, CDR2 SQIVND, per germline (reference sequence). Trimming removed 7 bases from V and 3 bases from J, with 11 bases in between. The CDR3 protein is CASTFAATDTQYF. The CDR3 DNA reads as TGTGCCAGTACCTTCGCGGCTACAGATACGCAGTATTTT.